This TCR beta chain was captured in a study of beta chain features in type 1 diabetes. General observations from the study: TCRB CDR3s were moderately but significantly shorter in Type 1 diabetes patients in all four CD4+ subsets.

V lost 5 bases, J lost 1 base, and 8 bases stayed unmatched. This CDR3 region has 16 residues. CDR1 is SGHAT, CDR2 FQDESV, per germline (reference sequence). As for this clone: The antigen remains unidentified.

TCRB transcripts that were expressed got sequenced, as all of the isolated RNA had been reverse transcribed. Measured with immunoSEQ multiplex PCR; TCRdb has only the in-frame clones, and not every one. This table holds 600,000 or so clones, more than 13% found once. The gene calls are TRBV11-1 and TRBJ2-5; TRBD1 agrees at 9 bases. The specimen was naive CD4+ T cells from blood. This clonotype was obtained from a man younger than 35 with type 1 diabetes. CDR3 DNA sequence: TGTGCCAGCAGCCCATTCCTGGGACAGGGCCAAGAGACCCAGTACTTC. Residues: CASSPFLGQGQETQYF.